This T cell receptor (beta chain) was sequenced for a study of cytomegalovirus exposure and HLA in healthy donors. This PCR relied on a set of 60 Vbeta primers and 13 Jbeta primers. Clones were read by immunoSEQ multiplex PCR, and TCRdb kept only the in-frame ones, dropping some. Of more than 70,000 clones listed, 65% to 80% are singletons. The germline V and J ends were trimmed by 5 bases and 2 bases, with 13 bases remaining between them. Germline CDR1 reads SGHVS; CDR2 reads FNYEAQ. The CDR3 consists of 14 residues. The sequencing input was PBMCs. V and J are TRBV7-6 and TRBJ2-7, with D possibly matching TRBD2 (6 bases). This sequence was found in a man between 40 and 49 years old in good health and CMV-seronegative. DNA for the CDR3: TGTGCCAGCAGCCCACGGGGGTATCCCTACGAGCAGTACTTC. The encoded protein is CASSPRGYPYEQYF.